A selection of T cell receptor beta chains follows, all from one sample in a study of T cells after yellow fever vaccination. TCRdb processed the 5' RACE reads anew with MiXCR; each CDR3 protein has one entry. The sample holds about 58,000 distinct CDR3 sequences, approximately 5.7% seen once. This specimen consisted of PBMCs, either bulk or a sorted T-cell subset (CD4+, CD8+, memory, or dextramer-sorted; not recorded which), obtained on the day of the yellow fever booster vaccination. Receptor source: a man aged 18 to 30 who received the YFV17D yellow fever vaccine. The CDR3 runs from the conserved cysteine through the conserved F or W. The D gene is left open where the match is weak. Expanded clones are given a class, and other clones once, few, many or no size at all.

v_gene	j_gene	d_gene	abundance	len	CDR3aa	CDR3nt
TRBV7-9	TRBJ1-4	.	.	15	CASSLGSATNEKLFF	TGTGCCAGCAGCTTAGGCAGTGCAACTAATGAAAAACTGTTTTTT
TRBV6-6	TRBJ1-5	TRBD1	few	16	CASNKTGTGIYQPQHF	TGTGCCAGCAATAAAACCGGGACAGGCATTTATCAGCCCCAGCATTTT
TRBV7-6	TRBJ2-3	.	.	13	CASSSTSSDTQYF	TGTGCCAGCAGCTCCACCTCATCGGATACGCAGTATTTT
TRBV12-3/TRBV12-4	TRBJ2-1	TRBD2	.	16	CASIYSGGLSYNEQFF	TGTGCCAGCATTTATAGCGGGGGCCTCTCCTACAATGAGCAGTTCTTC
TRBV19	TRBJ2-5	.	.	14	CASSTGGQRETQYF	TGTGCCAGTAGTACCGGGGGGCAGCGAGAGACCCAGTACTTC
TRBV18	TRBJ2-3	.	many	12	CASSPTTDTQYF	TGTGCCAGCTCACCAACCACAGATACGCAGTATTTT
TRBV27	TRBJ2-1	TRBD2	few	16	CASSGTSGGGYNEQFF	TGTGCCAGCAGCGGGACTAGCGGGGGGGGCTACAATGAGCAGTTCTTC
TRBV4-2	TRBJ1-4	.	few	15	CASSQEQGSSEKLFF	TGTGCCAGCAGCCAAGAGCAGGGTTCAAGTGAAAAACTGTTTTTT
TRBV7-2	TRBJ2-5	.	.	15	CASSLDSVIPETQYF	TGTGCCAGCAGCTTAGATTCGGTTATTCCGGAGACCCAGTACTTC
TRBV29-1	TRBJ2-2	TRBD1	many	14	CSVDDRVNTGELFF	TGCAGCGTTGATGACAGGGTTAACACCGGGGAGCTGTTTTTT
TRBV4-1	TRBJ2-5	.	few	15	CASSQVGLVQETQYF	TGCGCCAGCAGCCAAGTGGGACTTGTGCAAGAGACCCAGTACTTC
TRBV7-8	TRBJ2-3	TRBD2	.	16	CASSPHGRGEADTQYF	TGTGCCAGCAGCCCCCATGGCCGGGGGGAGGCAGATACGCAGTATTTT
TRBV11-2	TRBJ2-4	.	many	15	CASSLNRGRFSIQYF	TGTGCCAGCAGCTTAAACCGGGGGCGCTTTAGCATTCAGTACTTC
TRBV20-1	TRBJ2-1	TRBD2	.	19	CSARNWVLSGAALYNEQFF	TGCAGTGCTAGGAATTGGGTTCTCAGCGGGGCCGCCCTATACAATGAGCAGTTCTTC
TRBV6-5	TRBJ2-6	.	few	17	CASHTGPRSSGANVLTF	TGTGCCAGCCACACCGGGCCTCGTAGCTCTGGGGCCAACGTCCTGACTTTC
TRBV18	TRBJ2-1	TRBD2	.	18	CASSSPEASGGLGNEQFF	TGTGCCAGCTCATCACCAGAAGCTAGCGGGGGCCTTGGCAATGAGCAGTTCTTC
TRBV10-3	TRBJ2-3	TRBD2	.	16	CAVLAPLGRGLDTQYF	TGTGCCGTCCTCGCCCCCCTGGGGCGGGGGTTGGATACGCAGTATTTT
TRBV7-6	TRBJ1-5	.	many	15	CASSPRGRENQPQHF	TGTGCCAGCAGCCCCCGCGGCAGAGAAAATCAGCCCCAGCATTTT
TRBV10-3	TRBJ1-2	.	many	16	CAISVGVKGPGLGYTF	TGTGCCATCAGCGTTGGGGTCAAAGGTCCGGGACTTGGCTACACCTTC
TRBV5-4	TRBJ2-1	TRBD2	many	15	CASSASGGAYNEQFF	TGTGCCAGCAGCGCTAGCGGGGGAGCGTACAATGAGCAGTTCTTC
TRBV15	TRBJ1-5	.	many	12	CATSRDQVQQHF	TGTGCCACCAGCAGAGATCAAGTCCAACAGCATTTT